Listed below are T cell receptor beta chains from one sample, sequenced in a study of control samples from healthy donors and cancer patients. TCRdb's copy holds only in-frame clones and misses some; the assay was immunoSEQ multiplex PCR. The sample shows about 410,000 clones, over 75% of them seen only once. The sequenced sample was PBMCs. These receptors were obtained from a man aged 40-55 years with head and neck cancer. Both conserved end residues are part of each CDR3. The D gene is left open where the match is weak. Clone size, where shown, is once, few, many, or a class for clones that have expanded.

CDR3 protein: CASSFTPDQQAEAFF; CDR3 DNA: TGTGCCAGCAGTTTTACGCCGGACCAGCAGGCTGAAGCTTTCTTT; J gene: TRBJ1-1; D gene: .; clone size: .; V gene: TRBV28
CDR3 protein: CSVEDGAAGEKLFF; CDR3 DNA: TGCAGCGTTGAAGACGGAGCGGCGGGTGAAAAACTGTTTTTT; J gene: TRBJ1-4; D gene: .; clone size: .; V gene: TRBV29-1
CDR3 protein: CASSLSTEAFF; CDR3 DNA: TGTGCCAGCAGCTTGAGTACTGAAGCTTTCTTT; J gene: TRBJ1-1; D gene: .; clone size: once; V gene: TRBV5-8
CDR3 protein: CATSDGQGARETQYF; CDR3 DNA: TGTGCCACCAGTGATGGACAGGGGGCGCGGGAGACCCAGTACTTC; J gene: TRBJ2-5; D gene: TRBD1; clone size: .; V gene: TRBV24-1
CDR3 protein: CASSLFGNSGNTIYF; CDR3 DNA: TGTGCCAGCAGCCTCTTTGGGAACTCTGGAAACACCATATATTTT; J gene: TRBJ1-3; D gene: .; clone size: once; V gene: TRBV9
CDR3 protein: CASSVRGEKLFF; CDR3 DNA: TGTGCCAGCAGTGTGAGGGGAGAAAAACTGTTTTTT; J gene: TRBJ1-4; D gene: .; clone size: .; V gene: TRBV2
CDR3 protein: CASSPFQEEETQYF; CDR3 DNA: TGTGCCAGCTCACCCTTCCAGGAAGAAGAGACCCAGTACTTC; J gene: TRBJ2-5; D gene: .; clone size: .; V gene: TRBV18
CDR3 protein: CASSVGQGWYEQYF; CDR3 DNA: TGTGCCAGCAGCGTTGGACAGGGTTGGTACGAGCAGTACTTC; J gene: TRBJ2-7; D gene: TRBD1; clone size: .; V gene: TRBV9
CDR3 protein: CSASTETGSSYEQYF; CDR3 DNA: TGCAGTGCTAGTACCGAGACAGGGTCCTCCTACGAGCAGTACTTC; J gene: TRBJ2-7; D gene: TRBD1; clone size: .; V gene: TRBV20-1
CDR3 protein: CASRRTSGGQETQYF; CDR3 DNA: TGTGCCAGCAGACGGACTAGCGGGGGCCAAGAGACCCAGTACTTC; J gene: TRBJ2-5; D gene: TRBD2; clone size: .; V gene: TRBV27
CDR3 protein: CASSQDSGGAYEQYF; CDR3 DNA: TGCGCCAGCAGCCAAGATAGCGGGGGGGCCTACGAGCAGTACTTC; J gene: TRBJ2-7; D gene: TRBD2; clone size: .; V gene: TRBV4-3
CDR3 protein: CATRGMGAGTALNSPLHF; CDR3 DNA: TGTGCCACCAGGGGGATGGGAGCGGGGACAGCTCTTAATTCACCCCTCCACTTT; J gene: TRBJ1-6; D gene: TRBD1; clone size: .; V gene: TRBV24-1
CDR3 protein: CASSPDHSGANVLTF; CDR3 DNA: TGTGCCAGCAGTCCCGACCACTCTGGGGCCAACGTCCTGACTTTC; J gene: TRBJ2-6; D gene: .; clone size: .; V gene: TRBV27
CDR3 protein: CASSQDPGGYGYTF; CDR3 DNA: TGCGCCAGCAGCCAAGACCCGGGCGGCTATGGCTACACCTTC; J gene: TRBJ1-2; D gene: .; clone size: .; V gene: TRBV4-3
CDR3 protein: CASSLVGPRTGELFF; CDR3 DNA: TGTGCCAGCAGCTTGGTAGGACCAAGAACCGGGGAGCTGTTTTTT; J gene: TRBJ2-2; D gene: .; clone size: .; V gene: TRBV5-5
CDR3 protein: CASSPRRTPNYGYTF; CDR3 DNA: TGTGCCAGCAGCCCCCGCCGGACTCCTAACTATGGCTACACCTTC; J gene: TRBJ1-2; D gene: .; clone size: .; V gene: TRBV14
CDR3 protein: CARSLGLAKNIQYF; CDR3 DNA: TGTGCCAGAAGCTTGGGCCTAGCCAAAAACATTCAGTACTTC; J gene: TRBJ2-4; D gene: .; clone size: .; V gene: TRBV5-3
CDR3 protein: CASSFGGAEQYF; CDR3 DNA: TGTGCCAGCAGTTTCGGGGGAGCCGAGCAGTACTTC; J gene: TRBJ2-7; D gene: .; clone size: .; V gene: TRBV12-3/TRBV12-4
CDR3 protein: CASSSGVTEREQYF; CDR3 DNA: TGTGCCAGCAGCTCAGGGGTTACGGAGCGCGAGCAGTACTTC; J gene: TRBJ2-7; D gene: .; clone size: few; V gene: TRBV11-1
CDR3 protein: CASRPSGVLDEQFF; CDR3 DNA: TGCGCCAGCCGACCTAGCGGGGTTCTTGATGAGCAGTTCTTC; J gene: TRBJ2-1; D gene: TRBD2; clone size: once; V gene: TRBV10-2
CDR3 protein: CASSPFAGGTNTGELFF; CDR3 DNA: TGTGCCAGCTCACCTTTCGCGGGGGGGACGAACACCGGGGAGCTGTTTTTT; J gene: TRBJ2-2; D gene: TRBD2; clone size: .; V gene: TRBV18
CDR3 protein: CASTPSWGRISTDTQYF; CDR3 DNA: TGTGCCAGCACCCCCTCGTGGGGGCGAATTAGCACAGATACGCAGTATTTT; J gene: TRBJ2-3; D gene: .; clone size: .; V gene: TRBV27
CDR3 protein: CASSFLFDRSSPATEAFF; CDR3 DNA: TGTGCCAGCAGTTTTTTATTCGACCGGTCTTCCCCGGCCACTGAAGCTTTCTTT; J gene: TRBJ1-1; D gene: .; clone size: .; V gene: TRBV27
CDR3 protein: CASSLNPGNTIYF; CDR3 DNA: TGTGCCAGCAGTTTGAACCCTGGAAACACCATATATTTT; J gene: TRBJ1-3; D gene: .; clone size: once; V gene: TRBV12-3/TRBV12-4
CDR3 protein: CASSLTPREGTGELFF; CDR3 DNA: TGTGCCAGCAGCTTAACCCCCCGGGAGGGTACCGGGGAGCTGTTTTTT; J gene: TRBJ2-2; D gene: TRBD2; clone size: .; V gene: TRBV7-3
CDR3 protein: CAGGQRNQPQHF; CDR3 DNA: TGTGCCGGGGGCCAGCGCAATCAGCCCCAGCATTTT; J gene: TRBJ1-5; D gene: .; clone size: once; V gene: TRBV28
CDR3 protein: CASGEPPGTDTQYF; CDR3 DNA: TGTGCTAGTGGAGAACCCCCGGGCACAGATACGCAGTATTTT; J gene: TRBJ2-3; D gene: .; clone size: .; V gene: TRBV12-5
CDR3 protein: CASSYGGSMRGYTF; CDR3 DNA: TGTGCCAGCAGTTACGGTGGGTCAATGAGGGGCTACACCTTC; J gene: TRBJ1-2; D gene: .; clone size: .; V gene: TRBV6-5
CDR3 protein: CASSFDITYEQYF; CDR3 DNA: TGTGCCAGCAGTTTCGACATCACCTACGAGCAGTACTTC; J gene: TRBJ2-7; D gene: .; clone size: .; V gene: TRBV27
CDR3 protein: CAVKAGMSTDTQYF; CDR3 DNA: TGTGCCGTCAAAGCAGGGATGAGCACAGATACGCAGTATTTT; J gene: TRBJ2-3; D gene: .; clone size: few; V gene: TRBV6-5
CDR3 protein: CASSTTSPIYNEQFF; CDR3 DNA: TGTGCCAGCAGCACTACTAGCCCCATCTACAATGAGCAGTTCTTC; J gene: TRBJ2-1; D gene: .; clone size: once; V gene: TRBV6-5